This paragraph reports one T cell receptor (beta chain). It lacks a known antigen. No base qualities exist here, and no much larger clone lies one base off it. This record belongs to a study of T cell responses to AZD1222 COVID-19 vaccine (dated by TCRdb to the early 2020s). Broadly, across the study: TCR sequencing covered 233 trial participants: around 210 given two doses of AZD1222 and 26 given two doses of MenACWY control vaccine. Trial participants were enrolled into age subgroups of 18-55, 56-69 and 70-plus years, which contained 148, 28 and 57 TCR-sequenced participants, respectively.

General conclusions and limits of the study: Because no samples from the day 14 peak response were available, repertoires could be characterized only after the peak T cell response. Conclusions about previously exposed vaccinees are limited because only six or seven AZD1222 recipients were SARS-CoV-2 seropositive at baseline. Reportedly, close to half of the unique spike-specific TCRs recognized epitopes lying outside the regions that are mutated in the B.1.351 and B.1.1.7 variants. After two AZD1222 doses, both the breadth and the depth of spike-specific TCRs were significantly higher than at day 0 and than in MenACWY recipients. Participants were mostly white British and included more females than males, and it was suggested by the authors that clonal diversity may have been underestimated. In the small 56-69-year group, the increase in depth fell short of significance, most likely because of low power. The vaccine-associated CD4 TCRs covered the entire spike protein, and the dominant responses fell in regions 160-218 and 743-854.

At the junction V is shortened by 3 bases and J by 1 base, with 10 bases in between. Taken from the germline V gene, the CDR1 and CDR2 loops are SGHRS and YFSETQ. Measured from the cysteine to the phenylalanine, the CDR3 is 14 residues long. Kept here is only the CDR3 DNA, which spans 42 bases and is read in frame from base 1. This specimen's time point label, per the study, means: about 28 days (+/-7) after the second vaccine dose. AZD1222 recipients with second doses at about 4 weeks or about 12 weeks were pooled, because spike-specific TCR depth and breadth did not differ between schedules. The vaccinee samples were drawn from two UK trials, COV001 and COV002, one of which was a single-blind randomized controlled phase 2/3 trial testing AZD1222 (ChAdOx1 nCoV-19) in healthy adults. Trial participant PBMC samples were collected at day 0 and day 28 after the second dose for TCRbeta chain sequencing.

The CDR3 regions of human TCRbeta chains were subjected to immunosequencing. The authors' analysis ran thus. Repertoire TCRs were matched against a reference library of SARS-CoV-2-specific TCRs generated with the MIRA antigen-specificity platform. Breadth was defined as the fraction of unique TCRs that were SARS-CoV-2-associated, and depth was defined as the fraction of total T cells that were SARS-CoV-2-associated. Using the MIRA data, every spike-specific TCR was mapped to the spike region that the TCR reacted to and assigned to either a CD4 or a CD8 class. Log10-transformed breadth and depth values were compared by one-way ANOVA with Sidak's multiple comparisons tests. The clones in this table, taken by TCRdb from immuneACCESS, are in-frame only. Not every clone is retained; where verified, under half of the shortfall comes from an unresolved V gene, and the cause of the rest is unknown. V and J calls and clone size follow that table, whereas D and trimming were derived from the DNA. This sample has some 93,000 clones in its table, and around nine tenths of those were observed once. Clones ranked in the top ten supply about an eighth of the sample.

This receptor was taken from an adult who received the AZD1222 COVID-19 vaccine. The material was peripheral blood, obtained 28 days after the second AZD1222 dose. The rearranged segments are TRBV5-1 and TRBJ1-1; the D segment cannot be called with confidence. The nucleotides are TGCGCCAGCAGCTCGGTGCGGGGGAACACTGAAGCTTTCTTT. This translates into CASSSVRGNTEAFF.